Sequencing of this TCR beta chain was carried out in a study of cytomegalovirus exposure and HLA in healthy donors. The PCR was carried out with 60 Vbeta primers and 13 Jbeta primers. Repertoires were generated with immunoSEQ multiplex PCR, while TCRdb's copy carries only in-frame clones and drops some. This table has more than 80,000 clones, roughly 77% appearing once. There are 13 residues in the CDR3. The V and J ends lost 4 bases and 10 bases, in that order; junction bases with no gene match: 6. V is TRBV6-7 and J is TRBJ2-1; TRBD2 agrees at 8 bases. TRBV6-7 is treated as an ORF (open reading frame) with a function not yet certain. This clonotype was sampled from a man aged 55 to 70 in good health and CMV-seronegative. The sequencing sample was made of PBMCs. The CDR3 loop reads CASSCGPSGEQFF. The DNA for the CDR3 is TGTGCCAGCAGTTGCGGACCTAGCGGGGAGCAGTTCTTC.